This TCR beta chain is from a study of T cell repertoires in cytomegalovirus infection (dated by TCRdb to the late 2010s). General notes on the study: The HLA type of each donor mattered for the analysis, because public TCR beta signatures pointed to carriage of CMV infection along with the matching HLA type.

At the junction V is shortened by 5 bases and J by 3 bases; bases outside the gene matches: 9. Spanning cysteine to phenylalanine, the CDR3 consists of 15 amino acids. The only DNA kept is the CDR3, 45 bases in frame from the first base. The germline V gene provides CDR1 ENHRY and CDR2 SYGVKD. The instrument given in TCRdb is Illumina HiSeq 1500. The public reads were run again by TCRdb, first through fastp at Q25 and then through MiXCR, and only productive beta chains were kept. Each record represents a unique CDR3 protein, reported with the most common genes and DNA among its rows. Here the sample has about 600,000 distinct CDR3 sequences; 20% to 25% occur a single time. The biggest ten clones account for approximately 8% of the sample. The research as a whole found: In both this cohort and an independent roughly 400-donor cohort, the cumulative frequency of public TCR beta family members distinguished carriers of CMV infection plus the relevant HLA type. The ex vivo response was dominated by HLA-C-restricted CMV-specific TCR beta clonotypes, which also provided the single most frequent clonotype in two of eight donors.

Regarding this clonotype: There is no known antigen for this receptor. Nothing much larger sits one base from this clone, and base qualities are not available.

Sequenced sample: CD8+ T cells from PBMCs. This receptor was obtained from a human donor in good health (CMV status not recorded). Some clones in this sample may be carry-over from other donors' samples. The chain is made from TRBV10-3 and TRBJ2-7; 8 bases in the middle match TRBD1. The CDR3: CAISTTGEVYYEQYF. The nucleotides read TGTGCCATCAGTACGACAGGGGAAGTCTACTACGAGCAGTACTTC.